Following are 12 T cell receptor beta chains from one sample sequenced in a study of shared clonotypes between healthy human individuals. Data came from immunoSEQ multiplex PCR; TCRdb stores just in-frame clones and leaves some out. In the table there are approximately 600,000 clones, 85% to 95% of which are singletons. Terminally differentiated effector memory CD45RA+ cells were excluded by CCR7 positive selection of CD45RO-negative cells. Material for sequencing was naive CD8+ T cells sorted from blood. These receptor sequences come from a woman aged 30 to 39 in good health.

The V gene is TRBV6-4, the J gene TRBJ2-1, with 8 bases aligning to TRBD2. Losses at the gene ends were 3 bases for V and 7 bases for J; bases not matched to a gene: 8. CDR1 is MRHNA, CDR2 SNTAGT, per germline. The CDR3 runs 15 residues. The CDR3 reads CASSETGLGDNEQFF. In DNA, the CDR3 is TGTGCCAGCAGTGAAACGGGACTAGGGGATAATGAGCAGTTCTTC.

This chain connects TRBV7-8 to TRBJ2-5; D gene unclear. The J call may not be correct, given that the DNA end is closer to TRBJ2-7. The V gene's germline CDR1 is SGHVS and CDR2 FQNEAQ. The CDR3 contains 13 residues. DNA for the CDR3: TGTGCCAGCAGCTTCGGTTCGACCTACGAGCAGTACTTC. Its protein is CASSFGSTYEQYF.

The V and J genes are TRBV27 and TRBJ2-7; D gene ambiguous. This CDR3 spans 14 amino acids. V was shortened by 4 bases and J by 5 bases, with 15 bases between the two germline ends. The germline V gene has CDR1 MNHEY and CDR2 SMNVEV (reference sequence). Here the CDR3 DNA reads TGTGCCAGCAGTTCCAGAGCCAAGATAGACGAGCAGTACTTC. Protein product: CASSSRAKIDEQYF.

The chain carries TRBV19 and TRBJ1-1; 9 nucleotides match TRBD1. Germline V gene lookup returns CDR1 LNHDA and CDR2 SQIVND (reference sequence). V lost 3 bases, J lost 0 bases, and 8 bases stayed unmatched. The CDR3 has 17 amino acids. The CDR3 spells CASSMNWDRALNTEAFF. CDR3 DNA: TGTGCCAGTAGTATGAACTGGGACAGGGCCCTGAACACTGAAGCTTTCTTT. Full variable domain (remainder filled in from reference TRBV19 and TRBJ1-1): DGGITQSPKYLFRKEGQNVTLSCEQNLNHDAMYWYRQDPGQGLRLIYYSQIVNDFQKGDIAEGYSVSREKKESFPLTVTSAQKNPTAFYLCASSMNWDRALNTEAFFGQGTRLTVV.

The chain employs TRBV5-1 and TRBJ2-1, with TRBD2 matching over 8 bases. Germline V gene data show CDR1 as SGHRS and CDR2 as YFSETQ. With V trimmed by 3 bases and J by 5 bases, 10 bases remained unmatched. CDR3 length: 16 amino acids. The DNA of the CDR3 is TGCGCCAGCAGCTGGACCTCGGGGGGGATTCACAATGAGCAGTTCTTC. Residues: CASSWTSGGIHNEQFF.

A single count supports this clone. The chain links TRBV27 to TRBJ2-2; D assignment may be TRBD1 or TRBD2 (6 bases each). This CDR3 is 20 amino acids long. In germline, CDR1 is MNHEY, CDR2 SMNVEV (reference sequence). The V end was cut by 1 base, the J end by 7 bases, with 28 bases between. The chain's CDR3 is CASSLFASGSGGAGNGELFF. The CDR3 nucleotides are TGTGCCAGCAGTTTATTCGCCTCGGGGTCCGGGGGCGCCGGGAACGGGGAGCTGTTTTTT.

This chain links TRBV11-2 with TRBJ2-7; D might be TRBD2 (6 bases). The V gene's germline CDR1 is SGHAT and CDR2 FQNNGV. Deletions cut 6 bases from V and 3 bases from J, with 18 bases between. CDR3 length equals 15 residues. CDR3: CASSPRDAGLYEQYF. The DNA for the CDR3 is TGTGCCAGCAGTCCACGGGATGCGGGGCTCTACGAGCAGTACTTC.

The chain uses TRBV6-5 and TRBJ1-2; D unclear. CDR1 and CDR2 (germline): MNHEY, SVGAGI. The CDR3 runs to 14 residues. V gave up 2 bases and J gave up 4 bases, with 11 bases separating them. This CDR3 reads CASSYRTGIYGYTF. CDR3 coding DNA: TGTGCCAGCAGTTACCGGACGGGCATCTATGGCTACACCTTC.

This clone was detected once. This chain links TRBV9 with TRBJ2-1; possibly TRBD2 for D (6 bases). Looked up from germline, CDR1 is SGDLS and CDR2 is YYNGEE. The CDR3 is 14 amino acids. The germline V and J ends were trimmed by 0 bases and 5 bases, with 9 bases remaining between them. In nucleotides, the CDR3 is TGTGCCAGCAGCGTAGGGACTAACAACAATGAGCAGTTCTTC. It is translated as CASSVGTNNNEQFF.

This chain connects TRBV4-1 to TRBJ2-5, with TRBD1 identical over 9 bases. The germline V gene encodes CDR1 MGHRA and CDR2 YSYEKL. V was clipped by 3 bases and J by 5 bases; unmatched bases: 10. The CDR3 runs 16 residues. The CDR3, as DNA: TGCGCCAGCAGCCACTTGACAGGGGGGGAATGGGAGACCCAGTACTTC. Protein: CASSHLTGGEWETQYF.

This chain joins TRBV19 and TRBJ2-7; 7 bases agree with TRBD1. The ends lost 6 bases at V and 3 bases at J; junction bases unmatched: 8. This CDR3 has 14 amino acids. Germline-derived CDR1 and CDR2 are LNHDA and SQIVND (reference sequence). The CDR3 DNA reads as TGTGCCAGTAGGCCTGGGACAGCGCTCTACGAGCAGTACTTC. Protein product: CASRPGTALYEQYF. Based on the CDR3 plus reference TRBV19 and TRBJ2-7, the full variable domain is DGGITQSPKYLFRKEGQNVTLSCEQNLNHDAMYWYRQDPGQGLRLIYYSQIVNDFQKGDIAEGYSVSREKKESFPLTVTSAQKNPTAFYLCASRPGTALYEQYFGPGTRLTVT.

The chain links TRBV25-1 to TRBJ1-2; TRBD1 aligns across 9 bases. The CDR3 is made up of 14 amino acids. Germline values: CDR1 MGHDK, CDR2 SYGVNS. Losses at the gene ends were 2 bases for V and 7 bases for J; bases not matched to a gene: 5. Here the CDR3 reads CASSESGTGFGYTF. In nucleotides, the CDR3 is TGTGCCAGCAGTGAAAGCGGGACAGGGTTTGGCTACACCTTC.